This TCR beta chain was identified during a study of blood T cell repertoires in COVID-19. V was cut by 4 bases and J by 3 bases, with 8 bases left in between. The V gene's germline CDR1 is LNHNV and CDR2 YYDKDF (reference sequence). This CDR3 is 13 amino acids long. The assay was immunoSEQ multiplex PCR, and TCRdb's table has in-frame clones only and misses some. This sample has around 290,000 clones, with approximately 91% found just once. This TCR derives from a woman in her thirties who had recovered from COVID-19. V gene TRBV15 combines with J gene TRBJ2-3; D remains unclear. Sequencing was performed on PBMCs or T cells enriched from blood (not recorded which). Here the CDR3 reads CATSIGPTDTQYF. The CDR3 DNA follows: TGTGCCACCAGCATTGGGCCTACAGATACGCAGTATTTT.